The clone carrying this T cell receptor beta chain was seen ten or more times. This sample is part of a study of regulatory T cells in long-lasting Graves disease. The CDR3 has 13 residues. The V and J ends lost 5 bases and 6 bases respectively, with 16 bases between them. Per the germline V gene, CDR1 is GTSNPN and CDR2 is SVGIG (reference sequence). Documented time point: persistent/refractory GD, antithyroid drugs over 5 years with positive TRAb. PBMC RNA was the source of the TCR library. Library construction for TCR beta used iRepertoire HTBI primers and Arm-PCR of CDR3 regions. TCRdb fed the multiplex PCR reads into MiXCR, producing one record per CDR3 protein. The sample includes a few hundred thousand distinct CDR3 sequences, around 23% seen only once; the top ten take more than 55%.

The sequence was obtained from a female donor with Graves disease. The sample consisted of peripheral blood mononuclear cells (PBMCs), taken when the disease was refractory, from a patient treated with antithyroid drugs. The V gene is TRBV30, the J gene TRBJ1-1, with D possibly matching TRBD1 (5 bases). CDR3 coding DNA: TGTGCCTGGGACGAGCAGGGTGATGCTGAAGCTTTCTTT. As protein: CAWDEQGDAEAFF. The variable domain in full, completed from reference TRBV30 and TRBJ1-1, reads SQTIHQWPATLVQPVGSPLSLECTVEGTSNPNLYWYRQAAGRGLQLLFYSVGIGQISSEVPQNLSASRPQDRQFILSSKKLLLSDSGFYLCAWDEQGDAEAFFGQGTRLTVV.